This T cell receptor (beta chain) emerged from a study of OX40 agonist ivuxolimab in advanced cancers. Study as a whole: Three individuals attained partial responses, comprising one hepatocellular carcinoma case and two cutaneous melanoma cases.

Sequenced by immunoSEQ multiplex PCR; TCRdb stores in-frame clones only, minus some. The sample has over 100,000 clones, approximately 90% seen once. Blood specimens came from baseline, cycle 4 day 1, and cycle 7 day 1. Overall study results and limits: Partial responders receiving 0.1-3.0 mg/kg showed among the lowest clonal expansion. Expanded clones tended on average to be more numerous among CD8+ T cells than CD4+.

Notes on this clone: Its antigen is unidentified.

V dropped 4 bases and J dropped 5; count of bases not matched to a gene: 6. CDR1 is MDHEN, CDR2 SYDVKM, per germline. The CDR3 totals 15 residues. The sequence was obtained from an adult with an advanced solid tumor such as melanoma, head and neck, liver or kidney cancer. The chain carries TRBV28 and TRBJ1-4; TRBD1 matches at 8 bases. The sequenced sample was CD4+ or CD8+ T cells sorted from blood, obtained in a trial of the OX40 agonist ivuxolimab. The CDR3 nucleotides are TGTGCCAGCAGTTCGTTTCGGACAGGGAATGAAAAACTGTTTTTT. This gives the protein CASSSFRTGNEKLFF.